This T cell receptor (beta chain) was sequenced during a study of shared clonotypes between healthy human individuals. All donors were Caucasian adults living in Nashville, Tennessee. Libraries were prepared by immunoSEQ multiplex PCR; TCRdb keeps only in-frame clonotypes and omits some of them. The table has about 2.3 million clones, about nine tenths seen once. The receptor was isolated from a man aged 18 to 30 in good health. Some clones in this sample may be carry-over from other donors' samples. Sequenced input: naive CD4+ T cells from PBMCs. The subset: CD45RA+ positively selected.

CDR3: CASSFAGPRETQYF. CDR3 in DNA: TGTGCCAGCAGCTTTGCGGGACCGAGGGAGACCCAGTACTTC. The V gene is TRBV5-5, the J gene TRBJ2-5, with D possibly being TRBD2 (6 bases). V was cut by 2 bases and J by 5 bases, with 13 bases left in between. There are 14 residues in the CDR3. Germline V gene data show CDR1 as SGHKS and CDR2 as YYEKEE (reference sequence).